These T cell receptor beta chains were read from a single sample in a study of shared clonotypes between healthy human individuals. Libraries were prepared by immunoSEQ multiplex PCR; TCRdb keeps only in-frame clonotypes and omits some of them. This table has about 2.4 million clones, roughly 93% appearing once. Specimen: naive CD4+ T cells from PBMCs. All receptors come from a man younger than 35 in good health. Some clones in this sample may be carry-over from other donors' samples. The CDR3 runs from the conserved cysteine through the conserved F or W. Fields, in order: D gene, V gene, clone size, J gene, CDR3 DNA, CDR3 protein. D genes are given only for firm matches. The listing skips clone size in some rows; elsewhere it reads once, few, many or a size class.

D: NA
V: TRBV19
size: NA
J: TRBJ2-5
DNA: TGTGCCAGTAGCGAAGGACAGTTTCAAGAGACCCAGTACTTC
CDR3: CASSEGQFQETQYF

D: TRBD1
V: TRBV5-8
size: NA
J: TRBJ1-1
DNA: TGTGCCAGCAGCTTCAGAGACAGGGGTCATGAAGCTTTCTTT
CDR3: CASSFRDRGHEAFF

D: TRBD1
V: TRBV6-4
size: NA
J: TRBJ2-1
DNA: TGTGCCAGCAGTGCGACAGCGGGACAGGGGGAAAATGAGCAGTTCTTC
CDR3: CASSATAGQGENEQFF

D: NA
V: TRBV4-3
size: NA
J: TRBJ2-1
DNA: TGCGCCAGCAGCCAAGATCCGGGGGCTTGGAATGAGCAGTTCTTC
CDR3: CASSQDPGAWNEQFF

D: NA
V: TRBV4-1
size: NA
J: TRBJ1-5
DNA: TGCGCCAGCAGCCAAGATAAAAGCAGGGCCCTTGTCCCTAATCAGCCCCAGCATTTT
CDR3: CASSQDKSRALVPNQPQHF

D: TRBD1
V: TRBV28
size: NA
J: TRBJ2-5
DNA: TGTGCCAGCACCCGACGACGGGGACAGGGTTTGGAGACCCAGTACTTC
CDR3: CASTRRRGQGLETQYF

D: NA
V: TRBV28
size: NA
J: TRBJ2-1
DNA: TGTGCCAGCAGGGTGGAAGGAGGGGGGACCTACAATGAGCAGTTCTTC
CDR3: CASRVEGGGTYNEQFF

D: NA
V: TRBV28
size: NA
J: TRBJ2-1
DNA: TGTGCCAGCAGCAACTCCCAGGGGCGCTGGGATGAGCAGTTCTTC
CDR3: CASSNSQGRWDEQFF

D: TRBD2
V: TRBV27
size: NA
J: TRBJ2-1
DNA: TGTGCCATCGGGACTAGCGGGATATACAATGAGCAGTTCTTC
CDR3: CAIGTSGIYNEQFF

D: NA
V: TRBV28
size: NA
J: TRBJ1-3
DNA: TGTGCCAGCAGTTCAAGCGCGAGCTCTGGAAACACCATATATTTT
CDR3: CASSSSASSGNTIYF

D: TRBD2
V: TRBV7-2
size: NA
J: TRBJ2-7
DNA: TGTGCCAGCAGCTTAGCGGGACTAGCGGGTTCCTACGAGCAGTACTTC
CDR3: CASSLAGLAGSYEQYF

D: NA
V: TRBV10-3
size: NA
J: TRBJ1-5
DNA: TGTGCCATCAGATCGGGAGTAGATCAGCCCCAGCATTTT
CDR3: CAIRSGVDQPQHF

D: NA
V: TRBV12-1
size: NA
J: TRBJ2-1
DNA: TGTGCCAGCAGCTTTGGGCACCTAGGGACAGCCCAGACCAATGAGCAGTTCTTC
CDR3: CASSFGHLGTAQTNEQFF

D: NA
V: TRBV7-9
size: NA
J: TRBJ1-1
DNA: TGTGCCAGCAGCAAAGGGGGCACTGAAGCTTTCTTT
CDR3: CASSKGGTEAFF

D: TRBD2
V: TRBV28
size: NA
J: TRBJ2-3
DNA: TGTGCCAGCAGTGAAACTAGCGGACGCACAGATACGCAGTATTTT
CDR3: CASSETSGRTDTQYF

D: TRBD2
V: TRBV4-2
size: once
J: TRBJ2-3
DNA: TGTGCCAGCCGACTAGCGGGAGGGCCAGCCGATACGCAGTATTTT
CDR3: CASRLAGGPADTQYF

D: TRBD2
V: TRBV7-3
size: NA
J: TRBJ2-5
DNA: TGCGAGTCCGGACTAGCGGAGACCTTAGACCAAGAGACCCAGTACTTC
CDR3: CESGLAETLDQETQYF

D: NA
V: TRBV18
size: NA
J: TRBJ1-1
DNA: TGTGCCAGCTCACCACCGAACCAAATGAACACTGAAGCTTTCTTT
CDR3: CASSPPNQMNTEAFF

D: TRBD2
V: TRBV7-3
size: once
J: TRBJ2-7
DNA: TGTGCCAGCAGCCCCGGGACTACTAAGAACTACGAGCAGTACTTC
CDR3: CASSPGTTKNYEQYF

D: NA
V: TRBV11-2
size: NA
J: TRBJ1-1
DNA: TGTGCCAGCAGCTTAGGAGGGGGGCAAACCCTAACCAAAACGGCTTTCTTT
CDR3: CASSLGGGQTLTKTAFF

D: NA
V: TRBV28
size: NA
J: TRBJ1-2
DNA: TGTGCCAGCAGCCGACTGACTCCTTATGGCTACACCTTC
CDR3: CASSRLTPYGYTF

D: TRBD2
V: TRBV7-2
size: NA
J: TRBJ2-1
DNA: TGTGCCAGCAGCTTAACTAGCGGGAGATCCTACAATGAGCAGTTCTTC
CDR3: CASSLTSGRSYNEQFF

D: TRBD2
V: TRBV5-4
size: once
J: TRBJ2-3
DNA: TGTGCCAGCAGCCCATTTCCCGGGACTAGCGGGAGTGATACGCAGTATTTT
CDR3: CASSPFPGTSGSDTQYF

D: TRBD2
V: TRBV19
size: NA
J: TRBJ2-5
DNA: TGTGCCAGTAGTATAGGTTCTAGCGGGGGAGAGACCCAGTACTTC
CDR3: CASSIGSSGGETQYF

D: NA
V: TRBV5-1
size: few
J: TRBJ1-1
DNA: TGCGCCAGCAGACTAACAGGGACGACGGACACTGAAGCTTTCTTT
CDR3: CASRLTGTTDTEAFF

D: NA
V: TRBV9
size: NA
J: TRBJ2-7
DNA: TGTGCCAGCAGCGTAGCGGGGTCTCCGGCTTACGAGCAGTACTTC
CDR3: CASSVAGSPAYEQYF

D: NA
V: TRBV6-6
size: NA
J: TRBJ2-4
DNA: TGTGCCAGCACTAGTCCACCTGCAGCCAAAAACATTCAGTACTTC
CDR3: CASTSPPAAKNIQYF

D: TRBD1
V: TRBV9
size: NA
J: TRBJ2-7
DNA: TGTGCCAGCAGCGTAGGGGCAGGGGGCTCCTACGAGCAGTACTTC
CDR3: CASSVGAGGSYEQYF

D: TRBD1
V: TRBV2
size: NA
J: TRBJ1-2
DNA: TGTGCCACGGGACAGAACTATGGCTACACCTTC
CDR3: CATGQNYGYTF

D: NA
V: TRBV21-1
size: NA
J: TRBJ1-5
DNA: TGTGCCAGTGGGACAGGGGGAGATCAGCCCCAGCATTTT
CDR3: CASGTGGDQPQHF

D: TRBD1
V: TRBV7-9
size: NA
J: TRBJ1-1
DNA: TGTGCCAGCAGCCTCCGGGACAGGCTGAACACTGAAGCTTTCTTT
CDR3: CASSLRDRLNTEAFF

D: TRBD1
V: TRBV7-8
size: NA
J: TRBJ1-3
DNA: TGTGCCAGCAGCTTAGTGACAGGGGCGCTAGGAAACACCATATATTTT
CDR3: CASSLVTGALGNTIYF

D: TRBD1
V: TRBV19
size: NA
J: TRBJ1-4
DNA: TGTGCCAGTGGATTGACAGGGACGAATGAAAAACTGTTTTTT
CDR3: CASGLTGTNEKLFF

D: NA
V: TRBV10-1
size: NA
J: TRBJ2-1
DNA: TGCGCCAGGAACCGGTCCAGCGGAATCCTCTCCTACAATGAGCAGTTCTTC
CDR3: CARNRSSGILSYNEQFF

D: NA
V: TRBV28
size: NA
J: TRBJ2-5
DNA: TGTGCCAGCAGTTTAAGCCCCCCCAGGGCGCGCGAGACCCAGTACTTC
CDR3: CASSLSPPRARETQYF

D: TRBD2
V: TRBV29-1
size: NA
J: TRBJ2-7
DNA: TGCAGCGTTGCTGGTAGCGGGAGCTCCTACGAGCAGTACTTC
CDR3: CSVAGSGSSYEQYF

D: NA
V: TRBV6-5
size: NA
J: TRBJ1-5
DNA: TGTGCCAGCAGTTACTCGATCGGGGCCAATCAGCCCCAGCATTTT
CDR3: CASSYSIGANQPQHF

D: TRBD1
V: TRBV5-1
size: NA
J: TRBJ2-7
DNA: TGCGCCAGCAGCCTTCAAACAGGGGGCGCATCCTACGAGCAGTACTTC
CDR3: CASSLQTGGASYEQYF

D: TRBD1
V: TRBV5-1
size: NA
J: TRBJ2-5
DNA: TGCGCCAGCAGCTATACCGGGACAGGGGTAAAAAGTACCCAGTACTTC
CDR3: CASSYTGTGVKSTQYF

D: NA
V: TRBV30
size: NA
J: TRBJ2-2
DNA: TGTGCCTGGAGTGTATCCGGGACGCTCGTGACGAACACCGGGGAGCTGTTTTTT
CDR3: CAWSVSGTLVTNTGELFF

D: TRBD1
V: TRBV7-2
size: once
J: TRBJ2-5
DNA: TGTGCCAGCAGCGCGCAACAGGGGTACCAAGAGACCCAGTACTTC
CDR3: CASSAQQGYQETQYF

D: NA
V: TRBV11-2
size: NA
J: TRBJ2-3
DNA: TGTGCCAGCAGCAGGAGGGGGACCGATACGCAGTATTTT
CDR3: CASSRRGTDTQYF

D: TRBD2
V: TRBV19
size: NA
J: TRBJ2-1
DNA: TGTGCCAGTAGTATACTAGCGGGAGTCTCCGTCCCTGAGCAGTTCTTC
CDR3: CASSILAGVSVPEQFF

D: NA
V: TRBV7-3
size: NA
J: TRBJ2-1
DNA: TGTGCCAGCAGCTTCCGAGGTGGTTATGAGCAGTTCTTC
CDR3: CASSFRGGYEQFF

D: NA
V: TRBV7-2
size: NA
J: TRBJ2-1
DNA: TGTGCCAGCAGCGTCGGACTCCCTCGTCGGCAGTTCTTC
CDR3: CASSVGLPRRQFF

D: NA
V: TRBV7-9
size: NA
J: TRBJ1-5
DNA: TGTGCCAGCAGCCCCGAGGGCGCGGGGCCCCAGCATTTT
CDR3: CASSPEGAGPQHF

D: TRBD1
V: TRBV25-1
size: NA
J: TRBJ1-4
DNA: TGTGCCAGCAGTCCGACAGGGGCCGCGCGTGAAAAACTGTTTTTT
CDR3: CASSPTGAAREKLFF

D: TRBD2
V: TRBV18
size: NA
J: TRBJ2-3
DNA: TGTGCCACCTCTAGGGAGGGGCGCCCAGATACGCAGTATTTT
CDR3: CATSREGRPDTQYF

D: TRBD1
V: TRBV5-1
size: NA
J: TRBJ1-6
DNA: TGCGCCAGCAGTCGACAGGGTTTGGAGAATAATTCACCCCTCCACTTT
CDR3: CASSRQGLENNSPLHF

D: TRBD2
V: TRBV15
size: NA
J: TRBJ2-7
DNA: TGTGCCACCAGCAGAGGCGGGAGGGCCTACGAGCAGTACTTC
CDR3: CATSRGGRAYEQYF

D: NA
V: TRBV2
size: NA
J: TRBJ1-3
DNA: TGTGCCAGCAGAGAGACCTGGCGGAATAACGGAAACACCATATATTTT
CDR3: CASRETWRNNGNTIYF

D: TRBD2
V: TRBV5-1
size: once
J: TRBJ2-3
DNA: TGCGCCAGCAGCTTCCCCGTGGGGGGGGGCACAGATACGCAGTATTTT
CDR3: CASSFPVGGGTDTQYF

D: NA
V: TRBV19
size: NA
J: TRBJ2-7
DNA: TGTGCCAGTAGATACAGTGCCAACGGGCTCTACGAGCAGTACTTC
CDR3: CASRYSANGLYEQYF